A selection of T cell receptor beta chains follows, all from one sample in a study of lung T cells in sarcoidosis with Löfgren's syndrome. TCRdb independently ran MiXCR on the reads; one entry per CDR3 protein. The table records about 20,000 distinct CDR3 sequences, about 22% of them present only once. Sequencing was performed on CD4+ T cells from PBMCs. Receptor source: a human donor with sarcoidosis (Löfgren's syndrome or another form), or a control subject (not recorded which). Both conserved end residues are part of each CDR3. Fields, in order: clone size, D gene, J gene, V gene, CDR3 protein, CDR3 DNA. A D gene is named only where the DNA matches it firmly. Clone size is not always given. Where it is, it says once, few, many or a class for expanded clones.

. | . | TRBJ2-7 | TRBV28 | CVSGDRIYERYF | TGTGTCAGCGGGGACAGGATCTACGAGCGGTACTTC
. | . | TRBJ2-1 | TRBV18 | CASSQGVHNEQFF | TGTGCCAGCTCCCAGGGAGTCCACAATGAGCAGTTCTTC
medium-sized | . | TRBJ1-3 | TRBV6-1 | CASRAQGGNTIYF | TGTGCCAGCAGAGCCCAGGGTGGAAACACCATATATTTT
many | . | TRBJ2-2 | TRBV3-1 | CASSRAGSAGELFF | TGTGCCAGCAGCCGAGCGGGTTCGGCCGGGGAGCTGTTTTTT
many | . | TRBJ2-7 | TRBV7-2 | CASSLGLVHEQYF | TGTGCCAGCAGCTTAGGGTTAGTCCACGAGCAGTACTTC
few | TRBD2 | TRBJ2-1 | TRBV5-1 | CASSVGTSGYNEQFF | TGCGCCAGCAGCGTCGGGACTAGCGGGTACAATGAGCAGTTCTTC
. | . | TRBJ1-5 | TRBV5-6 | CASSLRSWEGNQPQHF | TGTGCCAGCAGCTTACGGTCATGGGAAGGCAATCAGCCCCAGCATTTT
medium-sized | . | TRBJ2-6 | TRBV27 | CASSLVLGANVLTF | TGTGCCAGCAGTTTGGTTCTTGGGGCCAACGTCCTGACTTTC
many | TRBD1 | TRBJ1-1 | TRBV7-2 | CASSLMQGVRTEAFF | TGTGCCAGCAGCTTAATGCAGGGGGTGAGAACTGAAGCTTTCTTT
. | . | TRBJ2-7 | TRBV6-1 | CASSEGTPSYGQYF | TGCGCCAGCAGTGAAGGGACACCTTCCTACGGGCAGTACTTC
many | . | TRBJ2-1 | TRBV2 | CASHWQDNEQFF | TGTGCCAGTCACTGGCAGGACAATGAGCAGTTCTTC
many | TRBD1 | TRBJ1-3 | TRBV5-1 | CASSRGQGNSGNTIYF | TGCGCCAGCAGCCGAGGACAGGGAAACTCTGGAAACACCATATATTTT
many | . | TRBJ1-6 | TRBV7-2 | CASSSSDSYNSPLHF | TGTGCCAGCAGCTCCTCCGACAGTTATAATTCACCCCTCCACTTT
few | . | TRBJ1-1 | TRBV11-2 | CASSLGEFSNTEAFF | TGTGCCAGCAGCTTAGGGGAGTTTTCGAACACTGAAGCTTTCTTT
few | TRBD2 | TRBJ2-7 | TRBV12-3/TRBV12-4 | CASSLGLAGGYSYEQYF | TGTGCCAGCAGCTTGGGACTAGCGGGGGGATACTCCTACGAGCAGTACTTC
many | TRBD2 | TRBJ2-7 | TRBV4-1 | CASSLTPGLANEQYF | TGCGCCAGCAGCCTTACACCGGGACTAGCAAACGAGCAGTACTTC
few | TRBD2 | TRBJ2-2 | TRBV5-4 | CASSLNGGGNTGELFF | TGTGCCAGCAGCTTGAATGGCGGGGGGAACACCGGGGAGCTGTTTTTT
many | . | TRBJ2-7 | TRBV2 | CASSEVWVAVYEQYF | TGTGCCAGCAGTGAAGTGTGGGTAGCGGTCTACGAGCAGTACTTC
. | TRBD1 | TRBJ2-5 | TRBV30 | CAWSLRDRGLGETQYF | TGTGCCTGGAGTCTCCGGGACAGGGGGCTTGGGGAGACCCAGTACTTC
many | TRBD2 | TRBJ2-5 | TRBV5-1 | CASSYRTAGGQETQYF | TGCGCCAGCAGCTACAGGACAGCGGGGGGCCAAGAGACCCAGTACTTC
many | . | TRBJ2-6 | TRBV6-1 | CASRVGSSGANVLTF | TGTGCCAGCAGGGTCGGGAGCTCTGGGGCCAACGTCCTGACTTTC
medium-sized | TRBD2 | TRBJ2-3 | TRBV27 | CASSLGLADLASTDTQYF | TGTGCCAGCAGTTTGGGACTAGCGGATTTAGCTAGCACAGATACGCAGTATTTT
. | . | TRBJ2-1 | TRBV14 | CASSQLHSAPSYNEQFF | TGTGCCAGCAGCCAATTGCACAGCGCCCCCTCCTACAATGAGCAGTTCTTC